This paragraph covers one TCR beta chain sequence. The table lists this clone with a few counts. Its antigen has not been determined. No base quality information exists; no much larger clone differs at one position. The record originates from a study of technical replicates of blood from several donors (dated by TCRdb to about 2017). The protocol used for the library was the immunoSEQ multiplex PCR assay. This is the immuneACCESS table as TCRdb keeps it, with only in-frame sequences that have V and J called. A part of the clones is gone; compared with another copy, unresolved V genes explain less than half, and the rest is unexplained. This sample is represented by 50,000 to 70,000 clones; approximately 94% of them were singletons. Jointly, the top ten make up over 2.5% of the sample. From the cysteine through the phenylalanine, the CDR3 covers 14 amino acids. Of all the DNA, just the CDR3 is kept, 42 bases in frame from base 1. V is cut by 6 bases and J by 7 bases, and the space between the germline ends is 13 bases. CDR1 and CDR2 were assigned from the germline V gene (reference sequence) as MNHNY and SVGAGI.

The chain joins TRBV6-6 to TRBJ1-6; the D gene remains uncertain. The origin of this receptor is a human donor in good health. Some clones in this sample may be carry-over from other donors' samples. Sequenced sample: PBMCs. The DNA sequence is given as TGTGCCAGCAGAGCTCGGGATCCGAATTCACCCCTCCACTTT. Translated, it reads CASRARDPNSPLHF.